This paragraph covers one TCR beta chain sequence. Its matching antigen is unknown. With sequencing, the targeted depth ranged from 1 in 200,000 to 1 in 1 million T cells. Produced via immunoSEQ multiplex PCR; TCRdb's table is partial and in-frame only. In the table there are tens of thousands of clones, about 64% of which are singletons. This sample is drawn from a study of cytotoxic CD8 clonotypes in ibrutinib-treated CLL. Study background: Within the patient group, under 12 were relapsed/refractory and some 14 treatment-naive, and around 18 were IGHV unmutated. Study-level results: Elevated clonality accompanied ibrutinib response, with a return toward baseline values at progression. The clonality rise at ibrutinib response reflected private clonotype expansion.

Trimming took off 1 base at V and 1 base at J, with 11 bases between the two ends. The germline V gene has CDR1 GTSNPN and CDR2 SVGIG (reference sequence). The CDR3 consists of 15 residues. The receptor comes from a human donor with chronic lymphocytic leukemia. The rearrangement links TRBV30 to TRBJ2-4, with D possibly TRBD1 on 5 matching bases. Material: PBMCs, obtained after 24 months of ibrutinib treatment. This chain's CDR3 is CAWSDPKGAKNIQYF. CDR3 sequence (DNA): TGTGCCTGGAGTGACCCAAAGGGGGCCAAAAACATTCAGTACTTC.